The following is a T cell receptor beta chain sequence with its context. The antigen is not known. This CDR3 region has 15 residues. The ends lost 4 bases at V and 10 bases at J; junction bases unmatched: 8. CDR1 and CDR2 (germline): SGHRS, YFSETQ. The sample comes from a study of tumor-infiltrating lymphocytes in primary liver carcinoma. Study details: All patients, whether men or women, fell within 30 to 69 years of age. Regarding the study as a whole: Lesser overlap characterized tumor-adjacent and tumor-blood pairs relative to tumor region pairs.

Total RNA amounting to 450 to 500 ng was the source from which TCR beta cDNA was made with a constant-region primer. Three nested multiplex PCR rounds, a slightly modified ARM-PCR method, built the TCR beta libraries. The opening two PCR rounds, about 11 cycles each, paired TRBV1-TRBV30 forward primers with a C-beta reverse primer. TCRdb recomputed calls from the multiplex PCR reads with MiXCR, one row per CDR3 protein. The sample has 250,000 to 400,000 distinct CDR3 sequences, roughly 60% seen once. Alongside blood RNA obtained from unsorted whole blood, germline DNA was also extracted. The sequencing sample was made of peripheral blood. The receptor was isolated from a man aged 40-49 years with primary liver carcinoma and hepatitis B virus infection. V gene TRBV5-1 combines with J gene TRBJ1-6, with 10 bases lining up with TRBD1. The CDR3 bases are TGCGCCAGCAGCACTACCGGGACAGGGGAATCACCCCTCCACTTT. It is translated as CASSTTGTGESPLHF.